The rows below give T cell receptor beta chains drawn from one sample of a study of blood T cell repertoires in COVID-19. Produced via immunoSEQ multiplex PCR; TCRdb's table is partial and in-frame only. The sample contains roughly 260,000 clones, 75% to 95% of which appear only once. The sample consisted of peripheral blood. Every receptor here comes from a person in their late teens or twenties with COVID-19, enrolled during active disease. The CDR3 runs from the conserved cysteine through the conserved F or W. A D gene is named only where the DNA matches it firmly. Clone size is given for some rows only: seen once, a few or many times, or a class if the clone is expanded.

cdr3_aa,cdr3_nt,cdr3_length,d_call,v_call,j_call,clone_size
CASSQDFAGGPRIVEQFF,TGTGCCAGCAGCCAAGATTTCGCGGGAGGGCCAAGGATCGTAGAGCAGTTCTTC,18,TRBD2,TRBV3-1/TRBV3-2,TRBJ2-1,NA
CASSVFSRGNTDTQYF,TGTGCCAGCAGCGTATTCAGCCGGGGGAACACAGATACGCAGTATTTT,16,NA,TRBV9,TRBJ2-3,NA
CASSGTAKGVSGNTIYF,TGTGCCAGCAGCGGGACAGCGAAGGGGGTCTCTGGAAACACCATATATTTT,17,TRBD1,TRBV5-4,TRBJ1-3,many
CASSSGQGNQPQHF,TGTGCCAGCAGTTCGGGACAGGGTAATCAGCCCCAGCATTTT,14,TRBD1,TRBV28,TRBJ1-5,NA
CASSLLGSVGGSSYEQYF,TGTGCCAGCAGTCTTCTGGGTTCCGTTGGCGGAAGCTCCTACGAGCAGTACTTC,18,NA,TRBV27,TRBJ2-7,NA
CASSPPLAGLLPGGKFF,TGTGCCAGCAGCCCACCACTAGCGGGGCTACTCCCAGGGGGAAAGTTCTTC,17,TRBD2,TRBV7-2,TRBJ2-1,NA
CASSPQRDLVTDTQYF,TGTGCCAGCAGTCCTCAACGGGATTTAGTGACGGATACGCAGTATTTT,16,NA,TRBV25-1,TRBJ2-3,NA
CASTDRAGNQPQHF,TGTGCCAGCACCGACAGGGCTGGCAATCAGCCCCAGCATTTT,14,TRBD1,TRBV7-2,TRBJ1-5,NA
CASSFINEKLFF,TGTGCCAGCAGTTTCATCAATGAAAAACTGTTTTTT,12,NA,TRBV12-3/TRBV12-4,TRBJ1-4,NA
CASSGQFSSSYEQYF,TGTGCCAGCAGTGGACAGTTTTCGAGCTCCTACGAGCAGTACTTC,15,NA,TRBV2,TRBJ2-7,NA
CASSLGQGVYEQYF,TGTGCCAGCAGCTTAGGGCAGGGCGTCTACGAGCAGTACTTC,14,NA,TRBV7-2,TRBJ2-7,NA
CSVQAETQYF,TGCAGCGTCCAAGCAGAGACCCAGTACTTC,10,NA,TRBV29-1,TRBJ2-5,NA
CASSSPLKGGRSNEQFF,TGTGCCAGCAGCTCGCCCCTTAAGGGCGGGAGGTCCAATGAGCAGTTCTTC,17,TRBD2,TRBV9,TRBJ2-1,NA
CASSYSSRDYEQYF,TGTGCCAGCAGTTACTCGTCCAGGGACTACGAGCAGTACTTC,14,NA,TRBV6-5,TRBJ2-7,NA
CASSLGAGGSEQYF,TGCGCCAGCAGCCTGGGTGCAGGGGGCTCCGAGCAGTACTTC,14,TRBD1,TRBV5-1,TRBJ2-7,NA
CASSLPRGGTQYF,TGTGCTAGCAGCCTACCTCGGGGAGGGACCCAGTACTTC,13,NA,TRBV7-7,TRBJ2-5,NA
CASSQDFGRPTDTQYF,TGCGCCAGCAGCCAAGATTTTGGGAGGCCCACAGATACGCAGTATTTT,16,NA,TRBV4-1,TRBJ2-3,NA
CASSLTVSGANVLTF,TGTGCCAGCAGTCTGACAGTTTCTGGGGCCAACGTCCTGACTTTC,15,NA,TRBV27,TRBJ2-6,NA
CASSPGVGTGINEQFF,TGTGCCAGCAGCCCAGGGGTCGGGACAGGGATCAATGAGCAGTTCTTC,16,TRBD1,TRBV5-6,TRBJ2-1,NA
CASSLDTRLAERDNEQFF,TGTGCCAGCAGCTTAGACACCCGACTAGCAGAGAGGGACAATGAGCAGTTCTTC,18,TRBD2,TRBV11-2,TRBJ2-1,NA
CASSPRLLTGTASGANVLTF,TGTGCCAGCAGCCCCCGACTTTTGACAGGGACGGCGTCTGGGGCCAACGTCCTGACTTTC,20,TRBD1,TRBV3-1/TRBV3-2,TRBJ2-6,NA
CATSRVGTEAFF,TGTGCCACCAGCAGGGTCGGCACTGAAGCTTTCTTT,12,NA,TRBV6-5,TRBJ1-1,NA
CASGLVPGTQYF,TGTGCTAGTGGTTTGGTACCGGGGACCCAGTACTTC,12,NA,TRBV12-5,TRBJ2-5,NA
CASSTQAGVGEQYF,TGTGCCAGTAGTACCCAAGCGGGAGTTGGCGAGCAGTACTTC,14,TRBD2,TRBV19,TRBJ2-7,NA
CASSTREGATQYF,TGTGCCAGCAGCACACGAGAGGGGGCGACCCAGTACTTC,13,TRBD1,TRBV7-2,TRBJ2-5,NA
CASSLAGQGRETQYF,TGTGCCAGCAGCTTAGCGGGACAGGGGAGAGAGACCCAGTACTTC,15,TRBD1,TRBV7-2,TRBJ2-5,NA
CASSLARAGGLRTGELFF,TGTGCCAGCAGCTTAGCGCGGGCGGGAGGTTTGAGGACCGGGGAGCTGTTTTTT,18,TRBD2,TRBV7-8,TRBJ2-2,NA
CASSRSSTGELFF,TGTGCCAGCAGCCGGTCTAGCACCGGGGAGCTGTTTTTT,13,NA,TRBV3-1/TRBV3-2,TRBJ2-2,NA
CASSLRTGGNGYTF,TGTGCCAGCAGCCTGCGGACAGGGGGTAATGGCTACACCTTC,14,TRBD1,TRBV3-1/TRBV3-2,TRBJ1-2,few
CASSLVATNEKLFF,TGCGCCAGCAGCTTGGTCGCAACTAATGAAAAACTGTTTTTT,14,NA,TRBV5-1,TRBJ1-4,NA
CSVDDRGSGYTF,TGCAGCGTTGATGACAGGGGAAGCGGCTACACCTTC,12,TRBD1,TRBV29-1,TRBJ1-2,NA
CASSNLAGGNNEQFF,TGCGCCAGCAGCAATCTAGCGGGAGGGAACAATGAGCAGTTCTTC,15,TRBD2,TRBV5-1,TRBJ2-1,NA